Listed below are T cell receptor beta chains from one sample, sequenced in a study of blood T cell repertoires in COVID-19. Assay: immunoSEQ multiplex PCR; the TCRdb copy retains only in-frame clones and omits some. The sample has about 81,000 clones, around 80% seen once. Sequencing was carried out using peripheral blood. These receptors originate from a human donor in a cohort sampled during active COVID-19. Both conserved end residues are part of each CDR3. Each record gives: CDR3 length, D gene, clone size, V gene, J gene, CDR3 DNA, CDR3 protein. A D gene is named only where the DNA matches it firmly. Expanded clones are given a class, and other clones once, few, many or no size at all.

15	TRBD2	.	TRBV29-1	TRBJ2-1	TGCAGCGTTGTAATCGGAGGACTAGCGGGGGCTGAGCAGTTCTTC	CSVVIGGLAGAEQFF
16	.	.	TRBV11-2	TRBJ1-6	TGTGCCAGCAGCCAAATCACAGGGTCCTATAATTCACCCCTCCACTTT	CASSQITGSYNSPLHF
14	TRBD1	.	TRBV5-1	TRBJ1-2	TGCGCCAGCAGCTTGCCGGACAGGGGCTATGGCTACACCTTC	CASSLPDRGYGYTF
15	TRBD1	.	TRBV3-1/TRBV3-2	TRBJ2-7	TGTGCCAGCAGCCAACCTCGGACAGGGATGGACGAGCAGTACTTC	CASSQPRTGMDEQYF
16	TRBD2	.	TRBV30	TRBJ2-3	TGTGCCTGGAATAGATTTAGCGGGGGGGGGTCAGATACGCAGTATTTT	CAWNRFSGGGSDTQYF
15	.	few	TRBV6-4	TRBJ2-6	TGTGCCAGCAGTGATGGGGCTACTGGGGCCAACGTCCTGACTTTC	CASSDGATGANVLTF
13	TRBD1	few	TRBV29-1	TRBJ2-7	TGCAGCGCTGGGACAGGATACAACTACGAGCAGTACTTC	CSAGTGYNYEQYF
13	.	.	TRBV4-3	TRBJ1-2	TGCGCCAGCAGCCTGGGGGGGGCGGGGGGCTACACCTTC	CASSLGGAGGYTF
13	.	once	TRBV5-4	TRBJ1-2	TGTGCCAGCAGCTTTTGGGGCGGTTATGGCTACACCTTC	CASSFWGGYGYTF
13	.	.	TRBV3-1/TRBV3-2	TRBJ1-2	TGTGCCAGCAGCCTCGGACTTAACTATGGCTACACCTTC	CASSLGLNYGYTF
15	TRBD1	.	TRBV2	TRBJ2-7	TGTGCCAGCAGTGAAGGGCAGGGGGCGCGAAACGAGCAGTACTTC	CASSEGQGARNEQYF
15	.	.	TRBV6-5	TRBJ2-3	TGTGCCAGCAGCCTAGGGGGGGCCCACACAGATACGCAGTATTTT	CASSLGGAHTDTQYF
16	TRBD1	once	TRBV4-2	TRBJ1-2	TGTGCCAGCAGCCAGTCGACAGGGGGAACTAACTATGGCTACACCTTC	CASSQSTGGTNYGYTF
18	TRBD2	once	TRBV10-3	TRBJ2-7	TGTGCCATCAGATCCGGGACTAGCGGGGGAATTGTCGTCTACGAGCAGTACTTC	CAIRSGTSGGIVVYEQYF
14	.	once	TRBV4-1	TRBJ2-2	TGCGCCAGCAGCCAAAGGCAGGGTTTCGGGGAGCTGTTTTTT	CASSQRQGFGELFF
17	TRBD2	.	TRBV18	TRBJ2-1	TGTGCCAGCTCACCCCCGGGGGGACTAGCGGGGTACAATGAGCAGTTCTTC	CASSPPGGLAGYNEQFF
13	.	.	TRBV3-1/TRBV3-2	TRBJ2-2	TGTGCCAGCAGCCGAGCGAACACCGGGGAGCTGTTTTTT	CASSRANTGELFF
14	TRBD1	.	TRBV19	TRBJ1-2	TGTGCCAGTAGTTCCAGGGGGGAAGGCTATGGCTACACCTTC	CASSSRGEGYGYTF
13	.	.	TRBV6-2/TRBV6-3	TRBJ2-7	TGTGCCAGCAGCACCTCTCCCACAGGCGAGCAGTACTTC	CASSTSPTGEQYF
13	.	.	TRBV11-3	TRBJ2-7	TGTGCCAGCAGCACACTAACCGACCACGAGCAGTACTTC	CASSTLTDHEQYF
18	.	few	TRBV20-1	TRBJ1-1	TGCAGTGCTAGTCCAGTAGGGGGGGTTCTTCGGATGAACACTGAAGCTTTCTTT	CSASPVGGVLRMNTEAFF
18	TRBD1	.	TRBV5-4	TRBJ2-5	TGTGCCAGCAGTTCCTCTTTGGCCGGGACAGGGGGGCGAGAGACCCAGTACTTC	CASSSSLAGTGGRETQYF
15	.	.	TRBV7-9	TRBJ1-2	TGTGCCAGCAGCTTCGAGGCTGGTACCACGTTTGGCTACACCTTC	CASSFEAGTTFGYTF